One sample yielded the 25 T cell receptor beta chains listed below, sequenced in a study of blood T cell repertoires in COVID-19. This table comes from immunoSEQ multiplex PCR, and its TCRdb copy is limited to in-frame clones, with some not included. Of approximately 140,000 clones listed, more than 60% are singletons. Source material: peripheral blood. Receptors were obtained from a man aged 50 to 59 with acute or convalescent COVID-19.

The genes are TRBV3-1 (or the pseudogene TRBV3-2) and TRBJ2-7; no firm D call. Germline-derived CDR1 and CDR2 are LGHDT and YNNKEL (reference sequence). Trimming removed 4 bases at V and 2 bases at J, with 12 bases between. The CDR3 is 14 amino acids. The CDR3 loop reads CASSLNSLPYEQYV. DNA of the CDR3: TGTGCCAGCAGCCTGAACTCGCTACCCTACGAGCAGTACGTC.

The rearrangement links TRBV4-1 to TRBJ1-5; tentative D call: TRBD1 (6 bases). CDR1 and CDR2 from the germline V gene are MGHRA and YSYEKL. V was cut by 5 bases and J by 0 bases, with 11 bases left in between. CDR3 length: 15 residues. The CDR3: CASSATGDSNQPQHF. For the CDR3, the DNA is TGCGCCAGCAGCGCGACAGGAGATAGCAATCAGCCCCAGCATTTT.

The chain joins TRBV27 to TRBJ2-7; TRBD1 aligns across 8 bases. V dropped 0 bases and J dropped 6; count of bases not matched to a gene: 7. The CDR3 covers 15 residues. Germline CDR1 reads MNHEY; CDR2 reads SMNVEV (reference sequence). The DNA for the CDR3 is TGTGCCAGCAGTTTATCGGGACAGGCTCCCTCCGAGCAGTACTTC. Translating it yields CASSLSGQAPSEQYF.

The chain employs TRBV19 and TRBJ2-3, with 9 nucleotides matching TRBD2. Germline-derived CDR1 and CDR2 are LNHDA and SQIVND (reference sequence). After removal of 6 bases from V and 0 bases from J, the junction contained 4 bases not matched to a gene. This CDR3 comprises 15 residues. The CDR3: CASSGGTSSTDTQYF. In DNA form, the CDR3 reads TGTGCCAGTAGCGGAGGGACTAGCAGCACAGATACGCAGTATTTT.

The chain combines TRBV5-4 with TRBJ2-1; perhaps TRBD1 as D (5 bases). The CDR3 is 16 residues long. Trimming shortened V by 0 bases and J by 0 bases, and 10 bases separated the two germline ends. Germline CDR1 SGHNT, CDR2 YYREEE (reference sequence). This CDR3 reads CASSLEGLGSYNEQFF. The CDR3 region has the DNA TGTGCCAGCAGCTTGGAGGGGCTCGGCTCCTACAATGAGCAGTTCTTC.

This sequence joins TRBV6-5 and TRBJ2-2; TRBD1 matches at 9 bases. This CDR3 has 15 residues. After removal of 6 bases from V and 4 bases from J, the junction contained 6 bases not matched to a gene. The germline V gene has CDR1 MNHEY and CDR2 SVGAGI. The CDR3 region is CASSVDRGSTGELFF. The CDR3 DNA reads TGTGCCAGCAGCGTCGACAGGGGGTCCACCGGGGAGCTGTTTTTT.

This clone was detected only a few times. The V call is TRBV29-1, the J call TRBJ2-3, with 9 bases lining up with TRBD2. V shed 6 bases and J 4 bases; nucleotides not matched to a gene: 14. The germline CDR1 and CDR2 sequences are SQVTM and ANQGSEA. The CDR3 has 16 residues. CDR3 DNA sequence: TGCAGCGTCCCCTTGGCTAGCGGGGTCGGGGCAGATACGCAGTATTTT. Encoded protein: CSVPLASGVGADTQYF.

The chain couples TRBV19 to TRBJ1-4; D possibly corresponds to TRBD1 (5 bases). This CDR3 has 14 amino acids. CDR1 is LNHDA and CDR2 is SQIVND in the germline V gene (reference sequence). V was clipped by 8 bases and J by 7 bases, with 17 bases between them. The CDR3 loop is CASSGSIGREKLFF. In nucleotides, the CDR3 is TGTGCCAGTTCAGGGTCTATCGGGCGTGAAAAACTGTTTTTT. The variable domain in full, completed from reference TRBV19 and TRBJ1-4, reads DGGITQSPKYLFRKEGQNVTLSCEQNLNHDAMYWYRQDPGQGLRLIYYSQIVNDFQKGDIAEGYSVSREKKESFPLTVTSAQKNPTAFYLCASSGSIGREKLFFGSGTQLSVL.

V usage is TRBV27 and J usage is TRBJ2-7; D is undetermined. The CDR3 loop spans 14 amino acids. V was clipped by 4 bases and J by 0 bases, with 10 bases between them. Germline V gene sequence: CDR1 MNHEY, CDR2 SMNVEV (reference sequence). CDR3 nucleotides: TGTGCCAGCAGTTCATCAATAAACTCCTACGAGCAGTACTTC. This encodes CASSSSINSYEQYF.

The chain joins TRBV10-3 to TRBJ1-1, with D maybe TRBD1 (6 bases). The CDR3 is made up of 13 amino acids. The ends were cut back, 6 bases at V and 8 bases at J, with 16 bases in the middle. Per germline, CDR1 ENHRY and CDR2 SYGVKD. The CDR3 DNA reads TGTGCCATCAGCCAGACACAGGGCTCCGAAGCTTTCTTT. This gives the protein CAISQTQGSEAFF.

CDR3 loop: CASSFSSGGVYGYTF. For the CDR3, the DNA is TGCGCCAGCAGCTTTTCTTCAGGGGGCGTCTATGGCTACACCTTC. The chain employs TRBV5-1 and TRBJ1-2; 8 bases match TRBD1. V was pared by 2 bases and J by 4 bases, with 7 bases of the junction left unmatched. CDR1 and CDR2 from the germline V gene are SGHRS and YFSETQ. The length of the CDR3 is 15 residues. Based on the CDR3 plus reference TRBV5-1 and TRBJ1-2, the full variable domain is KAGVTQTPRYLIKTRGQQVTLSCSPISGHRSVSWYQQTPGQGLQFLFEYFSETQRNKGNFPGRFSGRQFSNSRSEMNVSTLELGDSALYLCASSFSSGGVYGYTFGSGTRLTVV.

Written as DNA, the CDR3 is TGTGCCAGCAGTGGAGGACAGGGCTATGGCTACACCTTC. Translated, it gives CASSGGQGYGYTF. J is TRBJ1-2 and V is TRBV25-1; 8 bases match TRBD1. The length of the CDR3 is 13 residues. Germline V gene data show CDR1 as MGHDK and CDR2 as SYGVNS. V trimming: 4 bases; J trimming: 4 bases; junction bases outside the gene matches: 2.

DNA of the CDR3: TGTGCCAGCAGTTTCTCGGGACTAGATCCAAAGGAGCAGTACTTC. Translated, it gives CASSFSGLDPKEQYF. The rearrangement links TRBV27 to TRBJ2-7, with 8 nucleotides matching TRBD2. In germline, CDR1 is MNHEY, CDR2 SMNVEV (reference sequence). V shed 3 bases and J 7 bases; nucleotides not matched to a gene: 11. The CDR3 loop spans 15 amino acids.

In its sample, this clone ranks as medium-sized. The chain joins TRBV7-9 to TRBJ2-7, with 11 bases identical to TRBD2. Losses at the gene ends were 3 bases for V and 6 bases for J; bases not matched to a gene: 7. This CDR3 region has 15 residues. In germline, CDR1 is SEHNR, CDR2 FQNEAQ (reference sequence). The CDR3 is CASSFIAGGPGEQYF. In nucleotides, the CDR3 is TGTGCCAGCAGCTTTATAGCGGGGGGGCCTGGCGAGCAGTACTTC.

This clone was counted at least ten times. The V and J genes are TRBV3-1 (or the pseudogene TRBV3-2) and TRBJ2-3; a possible D gene is TRBD2 (6 bases). Germline CDR1 and CDR2: LGHDT and YNNKEL (reference sequence). V shed 7 bases and J shed 4 bases, with 15 bases lying between them. There are 14 residues in the CDR3. CDR3 DNA: TGTGCCAGCACCCCAGTCACGGGGGCAGATACGCAGTATTTT. Translation gives CASTPVTGADTQYF.

This chain uses TRBV6-1 with TRBJ2-7, with a tentative D call TRBD1 (6 bases). The CDR3 is made up of 12 amino acids. Germline V lookup: CDR1 MNHNS, CDR2 SASEGT. Trimming took off 3 bases at V and 3 bases at J, with 6 bases between the two ends. The CDR3 coding sequence is TGTGCCAGCAGTGACAGGGGCTACGAGCAGTACTTC. Translated: CASSDRGYEQYF.

This clone has only a few counts. This sequence joins TRBV2 and TRBJ2-7, with D tentatively TRBD1 (8 bases). The CDR3 spans 15 residues. V lost 5 bases, J lost 2 bases, and 16 bases lay in between. In germline, CDR1 is SNHLY, CDR2 FYNNEI. DNA of the CDR3: TGTGCCAGCAGTCAAAGGACAGGGAGGGCCTACGAGCAGTACTTC. Its protein product is CASSQRTGRAYEQYF.

This clone was observed once. V and J are TRBV11-2 and TRBJ2-5; weak D call: TRBD1 (5 bases). The ends were cut back, 2 bases at V and 3 bases at J, with 10 bases in the middle. The germline V gene encodes CDR1 SGHAT and CDR2 FQNNGV. This CDR3 contains 14 residues. The CDR3 nucleotides are TGTGCCAGCAGCTTATGGGGCGGAGAAGAGACCCAGTACTTC. Its translation: CASSLWGGEETQYF.

The rearrangement joins TRBV6-5 to TRBJ2-1; 9 bases are shared with TRBD1. Trimming at V came to 9 bases and at J to 8 bases, leaving 8 bases not matched to a gene. CDR3 length equals 13 residues. Looked up from germline, CDR1 is MNHEY and CDR2 is SVGAGI. CDR3 region: CASTGGAWDEQFF. CDR3 sequence (DNA): TGTGCCAGTACAGGGGGCGCGTGGGATGAGCAGTTCTTC.

The rearrangement joins TRBV2 to TRBJ2-3, with TRBD1 matching 11 bases. CDR3 length equals 15 residues. V lost 7 bases and J lost 3; bases outside the gene matches: 6. Germline lookup yields CDR1 SNHLY and CDR2 FYNNEI. Here the CDR3 reads CASTMDRGPTDTQYF. CDR3 in DNA: TGTGCCAGCACCATGGACAGGGGGCCGACAGATACGCAGTATTTT. Full variable domain (missing parts from reference TRBV2 and TRBJ2-3): EPEVTQTPSHQVTQMGQEVILRCVPISNHLYFYWYRQILGQKVEFLVSFYNNEISEKSEIFDDQFSVERPDGSNFTLKIRSTKLEDSAMYFCASTMDRGPTDTQYFGPGTRLTVL.

This clone occurred once. This chain uses TRBV5-1 with TRBJ2-7; TRBD1 agrees at 8 bases. The CDR3 runs to 17 residues. Germline V CDR1 and CDR2: SGHRS, YFSETQ. V lost 5 bases and J lost 2; bases outside the gene matches: 15. CDR3 loop: CASRYFSTGGLTYEQYF. CDR3 bases: TGCGCCAGCAGATACTTTTCTACAGGGGGTCTAACCTACGAGCAGTACTTC.

The chain links TRBV7-9 to TRBJ2-1; 7 positions agree with TRBD2. The trim removed 2 bases at V and 11 bases at J, leaving 9 bases unmatched. The CDR3 extends over 14 amino acids. Germline loops: CDR1 SEHNR, CDR2 FQNEAQ (reference sequence). The CDR3 DNA reads TGTGCCAGCAGCTTACGGGGGGTGGGGTATCAGCAGTTCTTC. Protein product: CASSLRGVGYQQFF.

This sequence joins TRBV9 and TRBJ1-2, with TRBD1 identical over 11 bases. Unmatched junction bases numbered 7, after V lost 4 bases and J lost 5 bases. Germline CDR1 reads SGDLS; CDR2 reads YYNGEE. The CDR3 has 15 amino acids. This CDR3 is CASSFGQGAGYGYTF. DNA of the CDR3: TGTGCCAGCAGCTTCGGACAGGGGGCAGGATATGGCTACACCTTC. The whole variable domain, filled in from reference TRBV9 and TRBJ1-2, reads DSGVTQTPKHLITATGQRVTLRCSPRSGDLSVYWYQQSLDQGLQFLIQYYNGEERAKGNILERFSAQQFPDLHSELNLSSLELGDSALYFCASSFGQGAGYGYTFGSGTRLTVV.

This clone has a single count. The chain recombines TRBV10-3 with TRBJ2-7; weak D call: TRBD2 (5 bases). The CDR3 extends over 16 amino acids. Germline loops: CDR1 ENHRY, CDR2 SYGVKD. Trimming pared 2 bases from V and 4 bases from J, leaving 18 bases between. The CDR3 spells CAISERTPRVGYEQYV. The DNA for the CDR3 is TGTGCCATCAGTGAGCGAACCCCGCGGGTGGGGTACGAGCAGTACGTC.

The genes are TRBV9 and TRBJ2-5; 11 nucleotides agree with TRBD2. Unmatched junction bases numbered 5, after V lost 0 bases and J lost 7 bases. Germline-derived CDR1 and CDR2 are SGDLS and YYNGEE. The CDR3 is made up of 15 amino acids. CDR3 region: CASSVVSGGGSTQYF. The CDR3 bases are TGTGCCAGCAGCGTAGTTAGCGGGGGGGGTTCGACCCAGTACTTC.